This T cell receptor beta chain is from a study of blood T cell repertoires in COVID-19 (dated by TCRdb to 2018 to 2020). A note on the overall study: Samples from collaborators originated in the United States, Italy and Spain and spanned both the acute and convalescent phases of COVID-19. The repertoires were released in a freely available public database meant as a resource for research on the immune response to SARS-CoV-2. Samples came from the ongoing ImmuneRACE study (first 160 participants) plus 1,254 subjects from 6 global collaborators. The prospective study material was composed of cDNA or gDNA derived from T cells, B-cell-depleted T cells, or PBMCs. The dataset comprised deeply sampled blood TCRbeta repertoires from subjects exposed to, actively infected with, or recovered from COVID-19. The sample metadata nearly always contained a de-identified subject ID, COVID-19 status, age in years and sex. Where HLA class I and class II types were available, the types were taken from metadata supplied by the sample provider, not from assay-based typing. What the work shows at the level of the full study, not this receptor alone: The quantity of clinical and demographic metadata differed by source and by participant and was supplied without curation.

Sequences SNHLY (CDR1) and FYNNEI (CDR2) are obtained from the germline V gene. V loses 6 bases of germline sequence and J loses 4 bases, and the interval between the two ends is 8 bases. Its CDR3 holds 12 amino acids, cysteine through phenylalanine. Only the CDR3 region is kept as DNA, spanning 36 bases read in frame from base 1. About this clone: Its antigen is unknown. Within one base of it there is no much larger clone, and no base qualities were kept.

One collaborating source in Seattle enrolled patients while the patients were actively infected and followed the patients over time throughout the course of disease. The collaborating institutions used their own protocols to collect whole blood in K2EDTA tubes. For TCRbeta analysis, collaborators shipped samples in one of three forms: frozen whole blood, isolated PBMCs, or DNA extracted from either of those sample types. TCRbeta CDR3 regions were amplified from genomic DNA by means of the immunoSEQ Assay, a bias-controlled multiplex PCR. The authors' pipeline ran thus. Within the assay, amplification of reference gene primers was used to estimate how many nucleated cells each sample contained. To quantify the absolute abundance of each unique TCRbeta CDR3 rearrangement, sequence reads were collapsed and filtered. For each sample, productive Simpson clonality was calculated as the square root of Simpson's diversity index over productive rearrangements. The immuneACCESS repertoire file appears here via TCRdb, limited to in-frame rearrangements. These files lack a portion of the clones; in checked studies, under half of the deficit traces to unresolved V genes, and the cause of the others is not known. V, J and clone size are taken as reported in that table, and D and trimming were inferred from the DNA itself. Present in this sample are 250,000 or so clones, 90% of which were seen just once. 2.1% of the sample comes from the top ten.

The material sequenced was peripheral blood. The sequence links TRBV2 to TRBJ2-3; the D gene cannot be named for sure. The clonotype was recovered from a woman aged 55-69 years with COVID-19, enrolled during active disease. The CDR3 region has the sequence CASSLTPDTQYF. Read as DNA, the sequence is TGTGCCAGCAGCCTTACTCCAGATACGCAGTATTTT.